This T cell receptor (beta chain) was found in a study of spatial heterogeneity in lung cancer. Overall study context: Sequencing covered available follow-up PBMC samples collected a median of roughly two years after resection. Detection of beta-chain sequences consistently exceeded that of alpha-chain sequences.

Trimming took off 5 bases at V and 0 bases at J, with 9 bases between the two ends. In germline, CDR1 is SGHRS, CDR2 YFSETQ. The CDR3 contains 13 residues. Time point denoted: blood at routine non-recurrence follow-up after resection. The authors sequenced whole RNA from tumor, nontumor lung or frozen PBMC without sorting. This clonotype has only a few counts. TCRdb re-analysed the 5' RACE reads in MiXCR, keeping a single row per CDR3 protein. The repertoire holds more than 25,000 distinct CDR3 sequences, with around 6% as singletons. The V and J genes are TRBV5-1 and TRBJ2-7; D remains unclear. The origin of this receptor is a male donor with early-stage non-small cell lung cancer. The sample consisted of PBMCs, taken at follow-up. CDR3 DNA: TGCGCCAGCAGAAAGGCGGACTCCTACGAGCAGTACTTC. It translates to CASRKADSYEQYF. The complete variable domain, with remaining parts taken from reference TRBV5-1 and TRBJ2-7, reads KAGVTQTPRYLIKTRGQQVTLSCSPISGHRSVSWYQQTPGQGLQFLFEYFSETQRNKGNFPGRFSGRQFSNSRSEMNVSTLELGDSALYLCASRKADSYEQYFGPGTRLTVT.